This TCR beta chain was found in a study of beta chain features in type 1 diabetes. Concerning this clone: Its antigen is still unknown.

The CDR3 is 17 amino acids. Germline V CDR1 and CDR2: SGDLS, YYNGEE. The V and J ends lost 0 bases and 4 bases, in that order; junction bases with no gene match: 9. Study observations and caveats: In type 1 diabetes patients, VDJ junctions had fewer insertions; deletions at these junctions were more frequent. A moderate, significant TCRB CDR3 shortening appeared in type 1 diabetes across four CD4+ subsets.

Reverse transcribing all isolated RNA meant expressed TCRB transcripts were sequenced. Libraries were prepared by immunoSEQ multiplex PCR; TCRdb keeps only in-frame clonotypes and omits some of them. The sample has 250,000 to 350,000 clones; more than 13% are singletons. This sequence originates from a young man with type 1 diabetes. The sequencing input was naive CD4+ T cells from blood. This chain connects TRBV9 to TRBJ1-2, with 10 bases matching TRBD1. The CDR3 reads CASSVGGTGARSYGYTF. DNA of the CDR3: TGTGCCAGCAGCGTAGGAGGGACAGGGGCGCGGAGCTATGGCTACACCTTC.